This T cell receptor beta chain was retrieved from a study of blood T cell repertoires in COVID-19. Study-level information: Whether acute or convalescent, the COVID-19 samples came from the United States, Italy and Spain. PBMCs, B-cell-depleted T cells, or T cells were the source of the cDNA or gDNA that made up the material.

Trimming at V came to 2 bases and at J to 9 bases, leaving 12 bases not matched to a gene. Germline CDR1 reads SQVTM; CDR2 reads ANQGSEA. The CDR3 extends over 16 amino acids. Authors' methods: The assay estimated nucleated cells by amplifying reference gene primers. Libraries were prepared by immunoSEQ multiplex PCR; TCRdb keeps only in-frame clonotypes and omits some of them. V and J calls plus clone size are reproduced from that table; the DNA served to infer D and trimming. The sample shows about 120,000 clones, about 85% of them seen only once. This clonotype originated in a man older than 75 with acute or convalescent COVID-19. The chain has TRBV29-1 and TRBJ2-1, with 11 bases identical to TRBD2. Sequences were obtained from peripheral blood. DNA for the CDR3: TGCAGCGTTGAATCAAGTTTTAGCGGGAGGGTTGGTGAGCAGTTCTTC. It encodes CSVESSFSGRVGEQFF.